Sequencing of this T cell receptor beta chain was carried out in a study of CD8 T cells in ankylosing spondylitis. Study results and limitations: Reports say disease-linked clones showed up significantly more in matched ankylosing spondylitis synovial fluid. In the blood and synovial fluid of reactive arthritis, some motif variants had been previously reported. Peripheral blood held disease-linked clones only at relatively low frequency, and these were CD8+.

This clonotype was counted a few times. Its cognate antigen is unknown. Quantitative 5'-RACE with molecular barcodes was used to make the TCR beta libraries. TCRdb re-called the 5' RACE reads through MiXCR, storing one row per CDR3 protein. The sample lists around 90,000 distinct CDR3 sequences; around 26% were seen once. Trimming left V 4 bases short and J 6 bases short, with 13 bases between. This CDR3 contains 14 residues. Per the germline V gene, CDR1 is MNHNS and CDR2 is SASEGT. The chain has TRBV6-1 and TRBJ2-1; D is perhaps TRBD1 or TRBD2 (5 bases each). Sequencing used blood, either unsorted or a sorted T cell fraction (not recorded which). The clonotype originates from a male donor with ankylosing spondylitis or in good health (not recorded which). The CDR3 spells CASSVERDLNEQFF. The CDR3 bases are TGTGCCAGCAGTGTGGAACGGGACCTCAATGAGCAGTTCTTC.